Listed below are T cell receptor beta chains from one sample, sequenced in a study of cytomegalovirus exposure and HLA in healthy donors. The table came from immunoSEQ multiplex PCR; TCRdb's copy has only in-frame clones and leaves some out. The sample contains 90,000 to 110,000 clones, under 85% of which appear only once. The sample consisted of PBMCs. These TCRs come from a man aged 35 to 55 in good health and CMV-seronegative. Both conserved end residues are part of each CDR3. The order of the fields is J gene, D gene, V gene, clone size, CDR3 protein, CDR3 DNA. D genes are given only for firm matches. Part of the rows lack a size; the others show once, few, many or a class for expanded clones.

J: TRBJ1-2
D: -
V: TRBV7-3
size: -
CDR3: CASSRDPPGANYGYTF
DNA: TGTGCCAGCAGCCGCGACCCCCCCGGAGCTAACTATGGCTACACCTTC

J: TRBJ2-7
D: TRBD2
V: TRBV10-2
size: few
CDR3: CASRALAAYEQYF
DNA: TGCGCCAGCAGGGCTCTAGCGGCCTACGAGCAGTACTTC

J: TRBJ1-4
D: -
V: TRBV19
size: -
CDR3: CASSQSGRLVNEKLFF
DNA: TGTGCCAGTAGTCAATCGGGACGACTAGTTAATGAAAAACTGTTTTTT

J: TRBJ1-2
D: TRBD1
V: TRBV11-2
size: few
CDR3: CASSPRTGLDYGYTF
DNA: TGTGCCAGCAGCCCTCGGACAGGGTTGGACTATGGCTACACCTTC

J: TRBJ2-7
D: TRBD1
V: TRBV6-4
size: few
CDR3: CASSVDRGGEQYF
DNA: TGTGCCAGCAGCGTCGACAGGGGTGGCGAGCAGTACTTC

J: TRBJ1-1
D: -
V: TRBV19
size: -
CDR3: CASRPGTTEAFF
DNA: TGTGCCAGTAGACCCGGGACAACCGAAGCTTTCTTT

J: TRBJ1-5
D: TRBD1
V: TRBV19
size: -
CDR3: CASSTEGTALLGGNQPQHF
DNA: TGTGCCAGTAGTACAGAAGGGACAGCTCTACTTGGGGGCAATCAGCCCCAGCATTTT

J: TRBJ2-1
D: -
V: TRBV7-2
size: -
CDR3: CASSLDQTGGQFF
DNA: TGTGCCAGCAGCTTAGACCAGACAGGCGGGCAGTTCTTC

J: TRBJ2-7
D: TRBD1
V: TRBV13
size: few
CDR3: CASSFMGQISYEQYF
DNA: TGTGCCAGCAGCTTTATGGGACAGATCTCCTACGAGCAGTACTTC

J: TRBJ2-5
D: -
V: TRBV4-2
size: once
CDR3: CASSQDVGGTQYF
DNA: TGTGCCAGCAGCCAAGATGTCGGGGGGACCCAGTACTTC

J: TRBJ1-3
D: TRBD1
V: TRBV30
size: -
CDR3: CAWSVTRTGLRSGNTIYF
DNA: TGTGCCTGGAGTGTAACCCGGACAGGATTAAGAAGTGGAAACACCATATATTTT

J: TRBJ2-7
D: TRBD2
V: TRBV5-1
size: few
CDR3: CASSVGTSGGVTFHEQYF
DNA: TGCGCCAGCAGCGTCGGGACTAGCGGGGGAGTCACGTTCCACGAGCAGTACTTC

J: TRBJ2-1
D: TRBD2
V: TRBV5-1
size: -
CDR3: CASSLLAGGSYNEQFF
DNA: TGCGCCAGCAGCTTGTTAGCGGGGGGCTCCTACAATGAGCAGTTCTTC

J: TRBJ2-7
D: TRBD1
V: TRBV13
size: -
CDR3: CASSPAGQGVYEQYF
DNA: TGTGCCAGCAGCCCGGCTGGACAGGGGGTCTACGAGCAGTACTTC

J: TRBJ2-5
D: TRBD2
V: TRBV7-8
size: once
CDR3: CASSILRGGHETQYF
DNA: TGTGCCAGCAGCATCCTGCGGGGGGGCCATGAGACCCAGTACTTC

J: TRBJ1-3
D: TRBD1
V: TRBV10-3
size: -
CDR3: CASRADRGALGNTIYF
DNA: TGTGCCTCCCGCGCGGACAGGGGGGCACTTGGAAACACCATATATTTT

J: TRBJ2-7
D: TRBD1
V: TRBV7-3
size: -
CDR3: CASSPSGGSYEQYF
DNA: TGTGCCAGCAGCCCATCAGGGGGCTCCTACGAGCAGTACTTC

J: TRBJ2-7
D: TRBD1
V: TRBV5-1
size: -
CDR3: CARSLSPGQGGYEQYF
DNA: TGCGCCCGCAGCTTGTCCCCGGGACAGGGGGGCTACGAGCAGTACTTC

J: TRBJ1-6
D: -
V: TRBV30
size: -
CDR3: CAWSGGPGGTINSPLHF
DNA: TGTGCCTGGAGCGGAGGCCCGGGGGGAACTATTAATTCACCCCTCCACTTT

J: TRBJ2-7
D: -
V: TRBV2
size: -
CDR3: CASSDGYIHYEQYF
DNA: TGTGCCAGCAGTGATGGTTACATACACTACGAGCAGTACTTC

J: TRBJ1-1
D: TRBD1
V: TRBV19
size: few
CDR3: CASSMGQTNTEAFF
DNA: TGTGCCAGTAGTATGGGACAGACGAACACTGAAGCTTTCTTT

J: TRBJ2-2
D: TRBD2
V: TRBV7-3
size: -
CDR3: CASSPGISGGSTGELFF
DNA: TGTGCCAGCAGCCCAGGGATAAGCGGGGGGAGCACCGGGGAGCTGTTTTTT

J: TRBJ1-5
D: -
V: TRBV6-1
size: -
CDR3: CASSDDRGEYQPQHF
DNA: TGTGCCAGCAGTGATGATAGGGGTGAATATCAGCCCCAGCATTTT

J: TRBJ1-2
D: -
V: TRBV30
size: -
CDR3: CAWSVQYGYPF
DNA: TGTGCCTGGAGTGTACAGTATGGCTACCCCTTC

J: TRBJ2-1
D: -
V: TRBV7-2
size: -
CDR3: CASQPRTVTEQFF
DNA: TGTGCCAGTCAGCCCCGGACAGTGACTGAGCAGTTCTTC

J: TRBJ1-1
D: TRBD1
V: TRBV29-1
size: -
CDR3: CSAAQQGTVSTEAFF
DNA: TGCAGCGCAGCGCAACAGGGGACGGTGAGCACTGAAGCTTTCTTT

J: TRBJ2-7
D: TRBD1
V: TRBV29-1
size: -
CDR3: CSALGQAYEQYF
DNA: TGCAGCGCCCTAGGACAGGCCTACGAGCAGTACTTC

J: TRBJ2-3
D: -
V: TRBV7-2
size: -
CDR3: CASSLGSLPDTQYF
DNA: TGTGCCAGCAGCTTAGGCAGTCTCCCAGATACGCAGTATTTT

J: TRBJ2-5
D: TRBD2
V: TRBV7-2
size: -
CDR3: CASRTGGTSGAGQYF
DNA: TGTGCCAGCAGAACTGGGGGGACTAGCGGGGCCGGCCAGTACTTC

J: TRBJ2-7
D: -
V: TRBV7-9
size: few
CDR3: CASSPDTYEQYF
DNA: TGTGCCAGCAGTCCAGACACCTACGAGCAGTACTTC

J: TRBJ2-7
D: -
V: TRBV2
size: -
CDR3: CASSEVTASYEQYF
DNA: TGTGCCAGCAGTGAAGTCACAGCCTCCTACGAGCAGTACTTC

J: TRBJ2-5
D: -
V: TRBV5-1
size: -
CDR3: CASSLAGGIQETQYF
DNA: TGCGCCAGCAGCTTGGCCGGCGGGATCCAGGAGACCCAGTACTTC

J: TRBJ2-5
D: -
V: TRBV2
size: -
CDR3: CASIRGIQETQYF
DNA: TGTGCCAGCATTAGGGGAATCCAAGAGACCCAGTACTTC

J: TRBJ2-7
D: TRBD1
V: TRBV5-1
size: -
CDR3: CASSLDRGNEQYF
DNA: TGCGCCAGCTCCCTGGACAGGGGTAACGAGCAGTACTTC

J: TRBJ2-3
D: TRBD1
V: TRBV9
size: -
CDR3: CASSVTGFGTDTQYF
DNA: TGTGCCAGCAGCGTGACAGGGTTCGGCACAGATACGCAGTATTTT

J: TRBJ1-6
D: -
V: TRBV27
size: -
CDR3: CASSLSSSPLHF
DNA: TGTGCCAGCAGTTTATCGAGTTCACCCCTCCACTTT

J: TRBJ1-1
D: TRBD1
V: TRBV27
size: -
CDR3: CASSLSDRGVTEAFF
DNA: TGTGCCAGCAGTTTATCGGACAGGGGTGTGACTGAAGCTTTCTTT

J: TRBJ1-1
D: TRBD1
V: TRBV5-6
size: -
CDR3: CASSLITTGGSTEAFF
DNA: TGTGCCAGCAGCTTAATAACGACAGGGGGCAGCACTGAAGCTTTCTTT

J: TRBJ1-1
D: TRBD1
V: TRBV7-8
size: few
CDR3: CASSLGSGGTEAFF
DNA: TGTGCCAGCAGCTTAGGCTCAGGGGGCACTGAAGCTTTCTTT

J: TRBJ2-7
D: -
V: TRBV6-5
size: -
CDR3: CASSRTVSYEQYF
DNA: TGTGCCAGCAGTCGGACAGTTTCCTACGAGCAGTACTTC

J: TRBJ1-2
D: -
V: TRBV19
size: -
CDR3: CASRHDRWANYGYTF
DNA: TGTGCCAGTAGGCATGACAGGTGGGCTAACTATGGCTACACCTTC

J: TRBJ1-1
D: -
V: TRBV27
size: -
CDR3: CASSLSARRDTEAFF
DNA: TGTGCCAGCAGTTTATCAGCCAGACGGGACACTGAAGCTTTCTTT

J: TRBJ2-1
D: -
V: TRBV4-1
size: few
CDR3: CASSQDNENEQFF
DNA: TGCGCCAGCAGCCAAGATAACGAGAATGAGCAGTTCTTC

J: TRBJ2-2
D: TRBD2
V: TRBV5-4
size: -
CDR3: CASSRGTSGNANTGELFF
DNA: TGTGCCAGCAGCAGAGGGACTAGCGGGAACGCGAACACCGGGGAGCTGTTTTTT

J: TRBJ2-5
D: -
V: TRBV2
size: few
CDR3: CASSGKASSQETQYF
DNA: TGTGCCAGCAGTGGCAAGGCTAGTAGCCAAGAGACCCAGTACTTC